These T cell receptor beta chains were read from a single sample in a study of cytomegalovirus exposure and HLA in healthy donors. Sequencing used immunoSEQ multiplex PCR; TCRdb keeps in-frame clones, though not all of them. The sample lists roughly 290,000 clones; 70% to 90% were seen once. Material: PBMCs. These TCRs come from a young woman in good health and CMV-seronegative. Both conserved end residues are part of each CDR3. A D gene is named only where the DNA matches it firmly. Size values are once, few and many counts, or a class for expanded clones, and some rows have none.

d_call,cdr3_length,clone_size,v_call,j_call,cdr3_nt,cdr3_aa
TRBD1,16,NA,TRBV5-6,TRBJ2-1,TGTGCCAGCAGCTTGTCTGGACAGGGTGTTTGGAATGAGCAGTTCTTC,CASSLSGQGVWNEQFF
TRBD1,17,NA,TRBV11-1,TRBJ1-3,TGTGCCAGCAGCCCGCGGGGACAGGGGCCCTCTGGAAACACCATATATTTT,CASSPRGQGPSGNTIYF
NA,14,NA,TRBV19,TRBJ1-5,TGTGCCAGTAATGGACAGCATAGCAATCAGCCCCAGCATTTT,CASNGQHSNQPQHF
TRBD1,14,few,TRBV7-6,TRBJ2-7,TGTGCCAGCAGCTTAGGGGACAGGGGCTACGAGCAGTACTTC,CASSLGDRGYEQYF
TRBD1,15,once,TRBV7-9,TRBJ1-2,TGTGCCAGCAGCCGGACAGGGGCAATCGACTATGGCTACACCTTC,CASSRTGAIDYGYTF
NA,13,NA,TRBV19,TRBJ2-1,TGTGCCAGTAGTATAGGAAGCCTTAATGAGCAGTTCTTC,CASSIGSLNEQFF
TRBD2,15,NA,TRBV27,TRBJ2-3,TGTGCCAGCTCCCGGGAGGCAGGCCCCACGTTTACGCAGTATTTT,CASSREAGPTFTQYF
NA,12,NA,TRBV19,TRBJ1-5,TGTGCCAGTCGTCTGAGCAATCAGCCCCAGCATTTT,CASRLSNQPQHF
TRBD1,12,NA,TRBV6-6,TRBJ1-2,TGTGCCAGCACTGATGGACAGGGCAGCTACACCTTC,CASTDGQGSYTF
NA,14,NA,TRBV6-1,TRBJ2-5,TGTGCCAGCAGTGGATGGGGCTCTGGGGAGACCCAGTACTTC,CASSGWGSGETQYF
NA,14,once,TRBV14,TRBJ2-2,TGTGCCAGCAGCCAAGATGAGTCGTGGAGGAGGCTGTTTTTT,CASSQDESWRRLFF
NA,15,NA,TRBV7-9,TRBJ2-1,TGTGCCAGCAGACTTGATTGGGGGCCCTACAATGAGCAGTTCTTC,CASRLDWGPYNEQFF
NA,16,NA,TRBV7-9,TRBJ2-3,TGTGCCAGCAGCCAGGGGTCGGCGGGGGGCACAGATACGCAGTATTTT,CASSQGSAGGTDTQYF
NA,13,once,TRBV5-1,TRBJ1-6,TGCGCCAGCAGCTTGAGCCAGCGTTCACCCCTCCACTTT,CASSLSQRSPLHF
NA,12,NA,TRBV2,TRBJ1-6,TGTGCCAGCAGTGGGAATGCACGGGCCCTCCACTTT,CASSGNARALHF
TRBD1,14,NA,TRBV7-3,TRBJ2-2,TGTGCCAGCAGCCCGAGGACAGGGCCCGGGGAGCTGTTTTTT,CASSPRTGPGELFF
NA,12,NA,TRBV7-8,TRBJ2-1,TGTGCCAGCAGCCCCTCTCGGGATGAGCAGTTCTTC,CASSPSRDEQFF
NA,15,NA,TRBV2,TRBJ2-2,TGTGCCAGCGGGGTCCGGGAGGGGGCAAACGGGGAGCTGTTTTTT,CASGVREGANGELFF
TRBD2,18,NA,TRBV5-1,TRBJ2-6,TGCGCCAGCAGCTTGGATGACGGGGGGTACTCTGGGGCCAACGTCCTGACTTTC,CASSLDDGGYSGANVLTF
TRBD1,16,once,TRBV19,TRBJ2-1,TGTGCCAGTAGCAATAAGGACAGGGGATGGTTCAATGAGCAGTTCTTC,CASSNKDRGWFNEQFF
NA,15,NA,TRBV19,TRBJ2-7,TGTGCCAGTAGTGCGAACGGGCAGGGTTCCTACGAGCAGTACTTC,CASSANGQGSYEQYF
NA,13,few,TRBV9,TRBJ2-3,TGTGCCAGCAGCGTAACCAGTACAGATACGCAGTATTTT,CASSVTSTDTQYF
TRBD1,15,NA,TRBV29-1,TRBJ1-1,TGCAGCGTTCAACTAGGGACAGGGGGTAAAGTGGGAGCTTTCTTT,CSVQLGTGGKVGAFF
NA,13,NA,TRBV30,TRBJ2-7,TGTGCCTGGCGTCTTGGGGGGACCTACGAGCAGTACTTC,CAWRLGGTYEQYF